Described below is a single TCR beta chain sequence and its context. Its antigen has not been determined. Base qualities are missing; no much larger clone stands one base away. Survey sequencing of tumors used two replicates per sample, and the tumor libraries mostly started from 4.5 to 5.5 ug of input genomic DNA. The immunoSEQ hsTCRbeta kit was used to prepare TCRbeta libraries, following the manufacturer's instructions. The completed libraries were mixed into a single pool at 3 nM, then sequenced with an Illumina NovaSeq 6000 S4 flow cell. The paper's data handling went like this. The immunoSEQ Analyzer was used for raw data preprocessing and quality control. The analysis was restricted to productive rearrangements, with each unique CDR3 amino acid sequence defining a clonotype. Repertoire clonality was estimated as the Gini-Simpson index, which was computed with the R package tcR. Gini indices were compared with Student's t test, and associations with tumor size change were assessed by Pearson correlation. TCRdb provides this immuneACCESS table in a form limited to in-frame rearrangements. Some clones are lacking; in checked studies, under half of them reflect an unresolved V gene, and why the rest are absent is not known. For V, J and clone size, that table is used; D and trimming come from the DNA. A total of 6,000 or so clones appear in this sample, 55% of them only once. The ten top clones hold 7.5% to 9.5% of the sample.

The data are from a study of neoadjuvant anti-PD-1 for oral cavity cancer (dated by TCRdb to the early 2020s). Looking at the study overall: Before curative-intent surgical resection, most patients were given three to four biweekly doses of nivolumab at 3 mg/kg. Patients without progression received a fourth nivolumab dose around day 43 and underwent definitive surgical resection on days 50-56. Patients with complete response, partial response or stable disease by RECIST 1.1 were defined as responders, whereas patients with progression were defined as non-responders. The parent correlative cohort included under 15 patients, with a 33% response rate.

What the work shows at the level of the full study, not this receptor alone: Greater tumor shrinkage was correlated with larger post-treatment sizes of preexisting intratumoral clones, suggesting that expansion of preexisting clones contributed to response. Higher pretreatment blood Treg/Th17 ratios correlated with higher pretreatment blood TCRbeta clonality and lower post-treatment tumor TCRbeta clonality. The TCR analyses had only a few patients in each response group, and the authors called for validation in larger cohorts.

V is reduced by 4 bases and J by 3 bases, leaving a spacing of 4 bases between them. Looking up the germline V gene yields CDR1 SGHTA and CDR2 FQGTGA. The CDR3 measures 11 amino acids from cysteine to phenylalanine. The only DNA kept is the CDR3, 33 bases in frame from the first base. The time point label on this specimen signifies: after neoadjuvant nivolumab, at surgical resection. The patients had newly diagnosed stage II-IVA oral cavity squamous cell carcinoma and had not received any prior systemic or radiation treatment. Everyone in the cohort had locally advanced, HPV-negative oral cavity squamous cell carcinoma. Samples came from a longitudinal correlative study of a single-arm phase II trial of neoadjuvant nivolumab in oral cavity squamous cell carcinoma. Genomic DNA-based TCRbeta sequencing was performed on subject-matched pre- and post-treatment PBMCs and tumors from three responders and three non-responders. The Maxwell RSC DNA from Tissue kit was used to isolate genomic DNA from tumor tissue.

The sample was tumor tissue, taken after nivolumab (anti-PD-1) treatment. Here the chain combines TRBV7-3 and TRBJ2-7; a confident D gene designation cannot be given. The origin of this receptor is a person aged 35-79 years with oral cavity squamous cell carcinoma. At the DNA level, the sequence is TGTGCCAGCAGCTCCCTCTACGAGCAGTACTTC. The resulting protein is CASSSLYEQYF.